This TCR beta chain comes out of a study of OX40 agonist ivuxolimab in advanced cancers. The length of the CDR3 is 14 residues. CDR1 is SGDLS and CDR2 is YYNGEE in the germline V gene. Trimming stripped 0 bases from V and 5 bases from J, with 10 bases between. Sequencing used immunoSEQ multiplex PCR; TCRdb keeps in-frame clones, though not all of them. This sample has 53,000 or so clones, with approximately 90% found just once. The receptor's source is an adult with an advanced solid tumor such as melanoma, head and neck, liver or kidney cancer. The input for sequencing was CD4+ or CD8+ T cells sorted from blood, taken in a trial of the OX40 agonist ivuxolimab. The chain has TRBV9 and TRBJ2-3; D might be TRBD2 (5 bases). Here the CDR3 DNA reads TGTGCCAGCAGCGTAGGAGGGAGTATAGATACGCAGTATTTT. It encodes CASSVGGSIDTQYF.